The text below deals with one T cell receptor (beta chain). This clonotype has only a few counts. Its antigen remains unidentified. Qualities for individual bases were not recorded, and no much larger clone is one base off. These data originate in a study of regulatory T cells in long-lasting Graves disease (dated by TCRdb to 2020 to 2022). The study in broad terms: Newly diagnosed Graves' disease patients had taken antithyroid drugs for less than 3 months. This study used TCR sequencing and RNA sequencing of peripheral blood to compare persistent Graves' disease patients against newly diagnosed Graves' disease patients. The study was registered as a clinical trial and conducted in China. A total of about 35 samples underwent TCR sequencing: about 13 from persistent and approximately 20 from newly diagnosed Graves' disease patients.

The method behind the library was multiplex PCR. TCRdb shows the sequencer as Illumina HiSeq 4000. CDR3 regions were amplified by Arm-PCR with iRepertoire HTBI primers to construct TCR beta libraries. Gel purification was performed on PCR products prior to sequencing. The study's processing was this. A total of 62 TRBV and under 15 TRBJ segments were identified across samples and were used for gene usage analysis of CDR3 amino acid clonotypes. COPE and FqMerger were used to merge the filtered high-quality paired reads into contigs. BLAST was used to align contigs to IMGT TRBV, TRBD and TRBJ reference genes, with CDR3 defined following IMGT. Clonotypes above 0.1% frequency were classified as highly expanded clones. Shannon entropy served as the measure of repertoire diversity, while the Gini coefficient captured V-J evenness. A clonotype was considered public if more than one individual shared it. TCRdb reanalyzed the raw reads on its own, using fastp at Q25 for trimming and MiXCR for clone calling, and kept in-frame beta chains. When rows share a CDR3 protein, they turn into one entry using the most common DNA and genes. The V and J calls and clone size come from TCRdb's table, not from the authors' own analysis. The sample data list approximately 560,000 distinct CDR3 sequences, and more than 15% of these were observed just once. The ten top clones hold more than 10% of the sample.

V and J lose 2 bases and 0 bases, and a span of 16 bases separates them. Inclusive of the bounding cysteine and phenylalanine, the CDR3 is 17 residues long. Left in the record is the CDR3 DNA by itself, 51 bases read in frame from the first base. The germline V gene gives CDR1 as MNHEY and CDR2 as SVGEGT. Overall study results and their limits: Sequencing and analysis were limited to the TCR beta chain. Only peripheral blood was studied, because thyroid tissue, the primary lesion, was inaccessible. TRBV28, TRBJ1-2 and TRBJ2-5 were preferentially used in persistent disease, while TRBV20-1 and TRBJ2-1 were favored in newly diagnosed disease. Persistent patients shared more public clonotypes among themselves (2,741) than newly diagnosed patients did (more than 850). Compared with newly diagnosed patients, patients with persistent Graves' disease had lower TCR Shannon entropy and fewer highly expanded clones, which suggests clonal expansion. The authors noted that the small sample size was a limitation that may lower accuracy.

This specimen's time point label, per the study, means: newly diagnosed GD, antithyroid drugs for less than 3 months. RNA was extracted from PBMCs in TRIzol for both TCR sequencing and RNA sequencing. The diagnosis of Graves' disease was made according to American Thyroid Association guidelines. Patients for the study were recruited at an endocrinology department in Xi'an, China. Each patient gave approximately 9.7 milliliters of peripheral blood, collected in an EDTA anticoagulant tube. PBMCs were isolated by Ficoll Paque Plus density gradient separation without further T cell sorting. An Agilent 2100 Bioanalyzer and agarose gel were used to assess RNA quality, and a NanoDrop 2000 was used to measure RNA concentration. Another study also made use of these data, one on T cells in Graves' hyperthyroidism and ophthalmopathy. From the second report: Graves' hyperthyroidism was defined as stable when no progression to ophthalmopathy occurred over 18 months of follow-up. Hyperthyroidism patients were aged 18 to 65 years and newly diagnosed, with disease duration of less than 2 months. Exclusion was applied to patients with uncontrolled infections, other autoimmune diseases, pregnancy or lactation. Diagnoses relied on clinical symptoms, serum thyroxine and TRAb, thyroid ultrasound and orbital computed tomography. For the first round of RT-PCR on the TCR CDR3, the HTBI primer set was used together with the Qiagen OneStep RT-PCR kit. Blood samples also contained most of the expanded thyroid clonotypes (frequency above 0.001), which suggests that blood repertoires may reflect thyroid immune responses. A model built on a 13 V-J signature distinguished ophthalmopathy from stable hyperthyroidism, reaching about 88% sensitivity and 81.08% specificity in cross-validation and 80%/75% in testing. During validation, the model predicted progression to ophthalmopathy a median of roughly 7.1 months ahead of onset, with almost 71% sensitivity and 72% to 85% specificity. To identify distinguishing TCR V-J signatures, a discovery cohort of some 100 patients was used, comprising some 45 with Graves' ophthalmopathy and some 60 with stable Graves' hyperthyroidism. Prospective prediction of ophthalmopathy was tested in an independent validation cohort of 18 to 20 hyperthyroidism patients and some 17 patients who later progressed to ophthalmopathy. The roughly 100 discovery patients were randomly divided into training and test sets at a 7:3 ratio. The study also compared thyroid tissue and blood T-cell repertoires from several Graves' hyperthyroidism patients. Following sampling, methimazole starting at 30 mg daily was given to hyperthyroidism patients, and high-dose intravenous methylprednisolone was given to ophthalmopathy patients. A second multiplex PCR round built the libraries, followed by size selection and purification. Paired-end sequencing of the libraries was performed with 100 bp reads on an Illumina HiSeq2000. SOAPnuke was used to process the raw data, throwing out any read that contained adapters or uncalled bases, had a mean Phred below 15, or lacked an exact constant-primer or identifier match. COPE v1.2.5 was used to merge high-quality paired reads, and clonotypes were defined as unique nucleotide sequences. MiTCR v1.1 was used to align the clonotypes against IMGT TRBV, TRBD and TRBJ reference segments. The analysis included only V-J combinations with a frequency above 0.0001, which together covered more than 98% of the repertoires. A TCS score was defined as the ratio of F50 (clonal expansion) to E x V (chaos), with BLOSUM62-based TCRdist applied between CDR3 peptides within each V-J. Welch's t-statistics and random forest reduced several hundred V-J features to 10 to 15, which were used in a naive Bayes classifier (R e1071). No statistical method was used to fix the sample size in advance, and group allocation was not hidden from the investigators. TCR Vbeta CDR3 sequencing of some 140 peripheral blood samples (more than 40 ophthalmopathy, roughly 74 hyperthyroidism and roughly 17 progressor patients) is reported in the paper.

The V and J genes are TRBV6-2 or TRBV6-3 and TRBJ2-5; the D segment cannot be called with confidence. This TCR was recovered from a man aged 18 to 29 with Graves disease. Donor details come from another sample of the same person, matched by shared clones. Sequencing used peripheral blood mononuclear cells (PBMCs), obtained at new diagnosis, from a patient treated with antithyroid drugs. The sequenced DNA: TGTGCCAGCAGTTACGAAGCAGGATCTTTGCACCAAGAGACCCAGTACTTC. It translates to CASSYEAGSLHQETQYF.